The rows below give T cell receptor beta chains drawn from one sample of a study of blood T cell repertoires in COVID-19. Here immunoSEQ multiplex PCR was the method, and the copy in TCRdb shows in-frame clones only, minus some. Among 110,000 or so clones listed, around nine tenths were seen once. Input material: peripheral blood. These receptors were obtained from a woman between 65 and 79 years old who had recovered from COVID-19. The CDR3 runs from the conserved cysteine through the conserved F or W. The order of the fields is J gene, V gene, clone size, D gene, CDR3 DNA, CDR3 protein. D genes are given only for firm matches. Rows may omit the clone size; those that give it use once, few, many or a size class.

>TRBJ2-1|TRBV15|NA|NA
TGTGCCACCAGCAGAGACCTTTTCTACAATGAGCAGTTCTTC
CATSRDLFYNEQFF
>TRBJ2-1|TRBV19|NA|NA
TGTGCCAGTATGGACAGCCACAATGAGCAGTTCTTC
CASMDSHNEQFF
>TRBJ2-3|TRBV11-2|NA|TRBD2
TGTGCCAGCAGCCCTACTTGGACTAGCGGCACAGATACGCAGTATTTT
CASSPTWTSGTDTQYF
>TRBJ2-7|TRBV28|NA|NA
TGTGCCAGCAGTGACCCGCCCAGGGGCGAGCAGTACTTC
CASSDPPRGEQYF
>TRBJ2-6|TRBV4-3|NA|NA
TGCGCCAGCAGCCAAGGTCCCTTTAGCTCTGGGGCCAACGTCCTGACTTTC
CASSQGPFSSGANVLTF
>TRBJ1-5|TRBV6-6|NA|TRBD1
TGTGCCAGCAGTTACCATGGGACAGGGGGGAATCAGCCCCAGCATTTT
CASSYHGTGGNQPQHF
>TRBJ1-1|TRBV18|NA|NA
TGTGCCAGCTCCCCGGGGTCCGGGGAGGGCACTGAAGCTTTCTTT
CASSPGSGEGTEAFF
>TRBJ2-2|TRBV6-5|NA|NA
TGTGCCAGCAGAACTAACACCGGGGAGCTGTTTTTT
CASRTNTGELFF
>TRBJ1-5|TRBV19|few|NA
TGTGCCAGTAGTATGAATCAGGGTGGGTATCAGCCCCAGCATTTT
CASSMNQGGYQPQHF
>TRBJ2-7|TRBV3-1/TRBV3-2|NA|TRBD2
TGTGCCAGCAGCCCCTCGGGGGGTTACGAGCAGTACTTC
CASSPSGGYEQYF
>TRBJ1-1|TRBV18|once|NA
TGTGCCAGCTCACCAGAAGGGGGGAACACTGAAGCTTTCTTT
CASSPEGGNTEAFF
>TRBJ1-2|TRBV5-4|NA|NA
TGTGCCAGCAGCTTGGGAGGGGGGGGAGACTATGGCTACACCTTC
CASSLGGGGDYGYTF
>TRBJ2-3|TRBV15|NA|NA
TGTGCCACCAGCATTAGCGCCGCTACGCAGTATTTT
CATSISAATQYF
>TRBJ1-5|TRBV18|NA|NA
TGTGCCAGCTCACCGTATCGGGATCATCAGCCCCAGCATTTT
CASSPYRDHQPQHF
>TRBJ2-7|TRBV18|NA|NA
TGTGCCAGCTCATCCTACTCCTACGAGCAGTACTTC
CASSSYSYEQYF
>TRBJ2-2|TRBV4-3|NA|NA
TGCGCCAGCAGCCAGAGACATAACACCGGGGAGCTGTTTTTT
CASSQRHNTGELFF
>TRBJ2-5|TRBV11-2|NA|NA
TGTGCCAGCAGCTTCGGGGATTGGGAGACCCAGTACTTC
CASSFGDWETQYF
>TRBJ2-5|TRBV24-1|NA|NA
TGTGCCACCAGTGATTCCTGGGGGGGAGGACAGGGAAAGGGAGAGACCCAGTACTTC
CATSDSWGGGQGKGETQYF
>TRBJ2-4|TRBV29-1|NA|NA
TGCAGCGCCTGGACGGGGGAAAACATTCAGTACTTC
CSAWTGENIQYF
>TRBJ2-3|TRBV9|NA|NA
TGTGCCAGCAGCGTGTGGCCGGGAACAGATACGCAGTATTTT
CASSVWPGTDTQYF
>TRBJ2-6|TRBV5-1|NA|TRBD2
TGCGCCAGCAGCTTGGCGGGGGGGCAAGCTGGGGCCAACGTCCTGACTTTC
CASSLAGGQAGANVLTF
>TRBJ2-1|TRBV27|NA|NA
TGTGCCAGCAGTTTAAGGACAGCTTTCTACAATGAGCAGTTCTTC
CASSLRTAFYNEQFF
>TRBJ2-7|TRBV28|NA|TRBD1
TGTGCCAGCAGTTTCCTCTTGACAGGGTGGTACGAGCAGTACTTC
CASSFLLTGWYEQYF
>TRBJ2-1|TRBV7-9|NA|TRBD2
TGTGCCAGCAGCCCAGGTAGCGGGGCTAGCGGGAATGAGCAGTTCTTC
CASSPGSGASGNEQFF
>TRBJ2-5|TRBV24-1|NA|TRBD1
TGTGCCACCAGTGATTTCCGGACAGGCCAAGAGACCCAGTACTTC
CATSDFRTGQETQYF
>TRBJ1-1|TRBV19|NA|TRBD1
TGTGCCAGCCAAGGGACAGGGAGGAACACTGAAGCTTTCTTT
CASQGTGRNTEAFF
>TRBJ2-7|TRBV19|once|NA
TGTGCCCCATACCGCAGGGGCTACGAGCAGTACTTC
CAPYRRGYEQYF
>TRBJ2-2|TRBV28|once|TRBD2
TGTGCCAGCAGGGGGACTAGTGTCGGGGAGCTGTTTTTT
CASRGTSVGELFF
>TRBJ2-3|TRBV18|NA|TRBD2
TGTGCCAGCTCACCTCTTTCGACTAGCGGAAACACAGATACGCAGTATTTT
CASSPLSTSGNTDTQYF
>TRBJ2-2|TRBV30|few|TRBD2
TGTGCCTGGAGTGGTCGGGAGGGCCACACCGGGGAGCTGTTTTTT
CAWSGREGHTGELFF
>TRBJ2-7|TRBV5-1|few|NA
TGCGCCAGCACCAGGGAACAGGGTTCAAGGGGCCCTCCGTGGTACTTC
CASTREQGSRGPPWYF
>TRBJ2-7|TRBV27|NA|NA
TGTGCCAGCAGTCTAGCGCGAGGTGGTGGGAATAAGCCCTACGAGCAGTACTTC
CASSLARGGGNKPYEQYF
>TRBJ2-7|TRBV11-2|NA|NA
TGTGCCAGCAGCTCCCTTAGCGTGTCCTACGAGCAGTACTTC
CASSSLSVSYEQYF
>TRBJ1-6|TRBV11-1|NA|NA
TGTGCCAGCAGCTTATCAGGGGAGAATTCACCCCTCCACTTT
CASSLSGENSPLHF
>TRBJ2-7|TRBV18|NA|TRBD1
TGTGCCAGCTCACCACGACAGGGGATATACGAGCAGTACTTC
CASSPRQGIYEQYF
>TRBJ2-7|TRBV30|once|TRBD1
TGTGCCTGGAGTAGGGGGCTCGCCTCCTACGAGCAGTACTTC
CAWSRGLASYEQYF
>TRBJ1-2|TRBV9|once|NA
TGTGCCAGCAGCGCAACGCGCTACGGACACGGCTATGGCTACACCTTC
CASSATRYGHGYGYTF
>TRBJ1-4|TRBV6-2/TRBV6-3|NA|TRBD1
TGTGCCAGCAGTTACTCGACAGGGGAAAAACTGTTTTTT
CASSYSTGEKLFF
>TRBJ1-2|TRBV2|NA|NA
TGTGCCAGCACCAGGACTAACTATGGCTACACCTTC
CASTRTNYGYTF
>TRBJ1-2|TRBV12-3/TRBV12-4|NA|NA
TGTGCCAGCAGTCCTAGACAGGACTATGGCTACACCTTC
CASSPRQDYGYTF
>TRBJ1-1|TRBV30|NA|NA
TGTGCCTGGGGACAGTCGAACACTGAAGCTTTCTTT
CAWGQSNTEAFF